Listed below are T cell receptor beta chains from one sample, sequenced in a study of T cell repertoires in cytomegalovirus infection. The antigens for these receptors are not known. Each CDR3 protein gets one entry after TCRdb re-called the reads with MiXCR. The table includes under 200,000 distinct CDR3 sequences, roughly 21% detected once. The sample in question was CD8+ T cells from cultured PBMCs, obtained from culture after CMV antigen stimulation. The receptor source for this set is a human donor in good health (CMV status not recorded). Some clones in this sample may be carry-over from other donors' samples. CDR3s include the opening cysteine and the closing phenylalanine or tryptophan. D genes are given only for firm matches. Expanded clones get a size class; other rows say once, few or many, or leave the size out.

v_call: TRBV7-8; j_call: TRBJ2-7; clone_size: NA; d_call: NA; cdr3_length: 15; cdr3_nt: TGTGCCAGCAGCTTAGTCGGCAGGCCGCCCTACGAGCAGTACTTC; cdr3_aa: CASSLVGRPPYEQYF
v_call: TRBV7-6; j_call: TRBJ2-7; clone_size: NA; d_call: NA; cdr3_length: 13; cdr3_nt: TGTGCCAGCAGCACGGGTACTGCGCCGGAGCAGTACTTC; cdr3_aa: CASSTGTAPEQYF
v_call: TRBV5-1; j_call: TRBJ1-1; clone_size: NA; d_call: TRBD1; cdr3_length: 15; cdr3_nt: TGCGCCAGCAGCTATGACAGGGGGCTGGACACTGAAGCTTTCTTT; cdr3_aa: CASSYDRGLDTEAFF
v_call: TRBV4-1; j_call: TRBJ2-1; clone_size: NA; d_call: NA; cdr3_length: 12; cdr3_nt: TGCGCCAGCAGCCATAGAGGGGCTGAGCAGTTCTTC; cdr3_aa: CASSHRGAEQFF
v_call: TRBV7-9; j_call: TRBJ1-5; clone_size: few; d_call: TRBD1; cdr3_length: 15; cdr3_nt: TGTGCCAGCAGCAGAGGGGGACAGTTAAATCAGCCCCAGCATTTT; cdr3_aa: CASSRGGQLNQPQHF
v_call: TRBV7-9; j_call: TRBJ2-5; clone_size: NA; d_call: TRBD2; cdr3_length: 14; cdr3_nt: TGTGCCACCGGGACTAGCGGGGTCCAAGAGACCCAGTACTTC; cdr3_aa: CATGTSGVQETQYF
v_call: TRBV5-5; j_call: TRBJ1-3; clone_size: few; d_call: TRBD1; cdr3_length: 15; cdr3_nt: TGTGCCAGCAGCTGGGGACAGTCAAAGGGAAACACCATATATTTT; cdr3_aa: CASSWGQSKGNTIYF
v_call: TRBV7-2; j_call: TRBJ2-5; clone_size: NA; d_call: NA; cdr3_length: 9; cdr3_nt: TGTGCCTCCGGGGAGACCCAGTACTTC; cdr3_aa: CASGETQYF
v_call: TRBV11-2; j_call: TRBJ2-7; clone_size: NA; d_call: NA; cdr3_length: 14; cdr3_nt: TGTGCCAGCAGCGATTCAAGACAGATTTACGGGCAGTACTTC; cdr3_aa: CASSDSRQIYGQYF
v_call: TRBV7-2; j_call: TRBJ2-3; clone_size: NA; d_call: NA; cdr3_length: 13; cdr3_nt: TGTGCCAGCGCTCACTTTAAGGTGGATACGCAGTATTTT; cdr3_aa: CASAHFKVDTQYF
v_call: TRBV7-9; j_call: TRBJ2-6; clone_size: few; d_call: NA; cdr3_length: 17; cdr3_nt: TGTGCCAGCAGCCCTACTCAGGACCTCTCTGGGGCCAACGTCCTGACTTTC; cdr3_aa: CASSPTQDLSGANVLTF
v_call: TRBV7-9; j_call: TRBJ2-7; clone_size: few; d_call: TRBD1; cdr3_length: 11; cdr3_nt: TGTGCCAGCAGAGGGGGCCACGAGCAGTACTTC; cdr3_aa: CASRGGHEQYF
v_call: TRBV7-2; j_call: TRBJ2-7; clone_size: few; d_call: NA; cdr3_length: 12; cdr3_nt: TGTGCCAGCAGCCAGATCCCCCCAGAGCAGTACTTC; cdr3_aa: CASSQIPPEQYF
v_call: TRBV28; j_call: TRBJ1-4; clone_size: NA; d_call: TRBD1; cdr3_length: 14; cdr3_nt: TGTGCCAGCAGTTTATCGGGACAGGCCGAAAAACTGTTTTTT; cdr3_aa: CASSLSGQAEKLFF
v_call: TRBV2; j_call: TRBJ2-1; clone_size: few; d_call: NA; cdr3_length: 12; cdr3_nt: TGTGCCAGCAGGGGTCGAGTGAATGAGCAGTTCTTC; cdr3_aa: CASRGRVNEQFF
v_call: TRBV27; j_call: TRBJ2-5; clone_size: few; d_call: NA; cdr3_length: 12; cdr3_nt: TGTGCCAGCAGTTCCCATGGGGAGACCCAGTACTTC; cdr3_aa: CASSSHGETQYF
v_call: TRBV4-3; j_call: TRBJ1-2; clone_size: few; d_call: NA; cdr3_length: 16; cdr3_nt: TGCGCCAGCAGCCAGTGGGGTGCGGGGGATCATAATGGCTACACCTTC; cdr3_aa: CASSQWGAGDHNGYTF
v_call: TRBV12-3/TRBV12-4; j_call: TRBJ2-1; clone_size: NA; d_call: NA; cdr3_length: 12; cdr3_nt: TGTGCCAGCAGTTTAAACGTCAATGAGCAGTTCTTC; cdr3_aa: CASSLNVNEQFF
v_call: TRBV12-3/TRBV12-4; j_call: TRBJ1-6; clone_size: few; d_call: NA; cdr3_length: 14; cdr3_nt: TGTGCCAGCAGTTTAGGCGGATTGCGTTCACCCCTCCACTTT; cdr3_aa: CASSLGGLRSPLHF
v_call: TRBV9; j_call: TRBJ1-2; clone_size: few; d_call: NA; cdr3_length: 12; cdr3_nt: TGTGCCAGCAACGACGGTAACTATGGCTACACCTTC; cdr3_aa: CASNDGNYGYTF
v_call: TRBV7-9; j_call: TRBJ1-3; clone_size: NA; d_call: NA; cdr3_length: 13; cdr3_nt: TGTGCCAGCAGCTTAGAATCTGGAAACACCATATATTTT; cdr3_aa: CASSLESGNTIYF
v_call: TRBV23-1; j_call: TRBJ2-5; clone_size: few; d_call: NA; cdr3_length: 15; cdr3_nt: TGCGCCAGCAGTCCATTTAGGGGGGGGAAAGAGACCCAGTACTTC; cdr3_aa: CASSPFRGGKETQYF
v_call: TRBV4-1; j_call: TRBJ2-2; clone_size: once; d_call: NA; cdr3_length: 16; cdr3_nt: TGCGCCAGCAGCCAAGTACAGGGATATCGTGGCGGGGAGCTGTTTTTT; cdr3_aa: CASSQVQGYRGGELFF
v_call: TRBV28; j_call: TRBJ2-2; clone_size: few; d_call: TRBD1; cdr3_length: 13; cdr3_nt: TGTGCCAGCACCTTGGGACAGGCTACGGAGCTGTTTTTT; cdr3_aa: CASTLGQATELFF
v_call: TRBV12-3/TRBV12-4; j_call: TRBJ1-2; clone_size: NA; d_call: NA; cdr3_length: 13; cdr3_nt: TGTGCCAGCACCCAGGAGGGGAGCTATGGCTACACCTTC; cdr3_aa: CASTQEGSYGYTF
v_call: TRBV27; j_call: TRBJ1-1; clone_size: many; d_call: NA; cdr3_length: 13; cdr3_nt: TGTGCCAGCAGTTTAGTACAGAACACTGAAGCTTTCTTT; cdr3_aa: CASSLVQNTEAFF
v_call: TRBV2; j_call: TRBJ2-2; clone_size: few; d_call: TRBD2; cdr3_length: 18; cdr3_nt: TGTGCCAGCAGTGCCCCGGGACTAGCGGGGGGGCGATCCCGGGAGCTGTTTTTT; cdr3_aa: CASSAPGLAGGRSRELFF
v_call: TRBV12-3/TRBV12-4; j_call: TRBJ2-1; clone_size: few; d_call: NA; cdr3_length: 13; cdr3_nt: TGTGCCAGCAGTTCCGGGGGCTACAATGAGCAGTTCTTC; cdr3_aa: CASSSGGYNEQFF
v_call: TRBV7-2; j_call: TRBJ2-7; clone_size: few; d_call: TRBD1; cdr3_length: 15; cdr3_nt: TGTGCCAGCAGCACCCCCGGGACAGGGAATCACGAGCAGTACTTC; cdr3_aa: CASSTPGTGNHEQYF
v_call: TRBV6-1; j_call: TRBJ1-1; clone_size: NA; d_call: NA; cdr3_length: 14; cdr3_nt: TGTGCCAGCATTGGATGGGACACCAACACTGAAGCTTTCTTT; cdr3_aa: CASIGWDTNTEAFF
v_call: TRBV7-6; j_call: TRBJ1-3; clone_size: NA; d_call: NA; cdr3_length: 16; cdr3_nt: TGTGCCAGCAGCTTAGCGCGGGCAGGGCAAGGAAACACCATATATTTT; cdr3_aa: CASSLARAGQGNTIYF
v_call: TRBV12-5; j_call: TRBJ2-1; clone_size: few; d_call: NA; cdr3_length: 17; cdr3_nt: TGTGCTAGTGGTTTTCAAGTAGAGGGGAGCTCCTACAATGAGCAGTTCTTC; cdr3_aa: CASGFQVEGSSYNEQFF
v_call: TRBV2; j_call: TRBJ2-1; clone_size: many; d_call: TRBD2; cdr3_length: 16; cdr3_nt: TGTGCCAGCAACTACGGGACTATACGGCGCTACAATGAGCAGTTCTTC; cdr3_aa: CASNYGTIRRYNEQFF
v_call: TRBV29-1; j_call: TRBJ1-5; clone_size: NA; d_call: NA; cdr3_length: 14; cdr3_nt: TGCAGCGTTGAAGAAGGGGTAGGGGATCAGCCCCAGCATTTT; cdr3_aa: CSVEEGVGDQPQHF
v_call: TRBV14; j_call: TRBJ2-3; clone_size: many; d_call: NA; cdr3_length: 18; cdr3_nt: TGTGCCAGCAGCCAAGGATCCGGGACACTAATTCGCACAGATACGCAGTATTTT; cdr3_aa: CASSQGSGTLIRTDTQYF
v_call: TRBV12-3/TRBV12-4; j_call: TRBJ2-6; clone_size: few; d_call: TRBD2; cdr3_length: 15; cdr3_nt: TGTACCAGCAGCCCACGGGGGGGAGGGGCCAACGTCCTGACTTTC; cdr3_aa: CTSSPRGGGANVLTF
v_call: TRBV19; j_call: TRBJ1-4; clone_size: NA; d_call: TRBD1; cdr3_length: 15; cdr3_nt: TGTGCCAGTAGTAGCACAGGGGGCACGGGTGAAAAACTGTTTTTT; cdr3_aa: CASSSTGGTGEKLFF
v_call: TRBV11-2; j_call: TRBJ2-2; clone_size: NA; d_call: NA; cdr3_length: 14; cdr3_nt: TGTGCCAGCAGCTTAGTAGACCGAACCGGGGAGCTGTTTTTT; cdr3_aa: CASSLVDRTGELFF
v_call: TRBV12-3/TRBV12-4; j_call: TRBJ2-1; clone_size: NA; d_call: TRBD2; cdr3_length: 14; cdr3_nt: TGTGCCAGCAGTTTTTCTGGACTAGGGAATGAGCAGTTCTTC; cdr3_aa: CASSFSGLGNEQFF
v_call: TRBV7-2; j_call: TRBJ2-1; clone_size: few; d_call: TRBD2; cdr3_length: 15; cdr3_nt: TGTGCCAGCAGCCCGGGACTAGCGCCTTACAATGAGCAGTTCTTC; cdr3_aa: CASSPGLAPYNEQFF
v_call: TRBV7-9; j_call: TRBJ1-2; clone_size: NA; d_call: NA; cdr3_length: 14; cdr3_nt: TGTGCCAGCAGCGCCCGGGACCGAAACTATGGCTACACCTTC; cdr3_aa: CASSARDRNYGYTF
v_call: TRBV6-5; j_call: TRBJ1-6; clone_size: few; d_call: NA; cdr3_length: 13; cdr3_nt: TGTGCCGTCCTCCCGCAGGGTACCTCACCCCTCCACTTT; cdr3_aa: CAVLPQGTSPLHF